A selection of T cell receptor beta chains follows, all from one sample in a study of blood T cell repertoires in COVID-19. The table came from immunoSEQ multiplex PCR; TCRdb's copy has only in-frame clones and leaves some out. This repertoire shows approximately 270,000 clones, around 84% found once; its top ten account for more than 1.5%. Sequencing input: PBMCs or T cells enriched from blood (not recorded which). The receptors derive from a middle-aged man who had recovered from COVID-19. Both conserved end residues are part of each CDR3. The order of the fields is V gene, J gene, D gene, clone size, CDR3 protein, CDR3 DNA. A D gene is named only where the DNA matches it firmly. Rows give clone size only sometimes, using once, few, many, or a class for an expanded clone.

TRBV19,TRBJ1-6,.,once,CASSSTLLGSPLHF,TGTGCCAGTAGTTCAACCCTTCTCGGTTCACCCCTCCACTTT
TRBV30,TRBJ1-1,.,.,CAWSVLGSTEAFF,TGTGCCTGGAGTGTTCTGGGGAGCACTGAAGCTTTCTTT
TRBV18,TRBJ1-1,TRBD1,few,CASSPTGLNTEAFF,TGTGCCAGCTCACCGACAGGGTTGAACACTGAAGCTTTCTTT
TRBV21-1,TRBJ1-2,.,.,CASSDRTVLNGYTF,TGTGCCAGCAGCGACCGGACAGTTTTGAATGGCTACACCTTC
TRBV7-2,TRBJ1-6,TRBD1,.,CASRPGQTNSPLHF,TGTGCCAGCAGGCCGGGACAGACCAATTCACCCCTCCACTTT
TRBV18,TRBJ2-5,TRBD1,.,CASSRTGMSETQYF,TGTGCCAGCTCCCGGACAGGGATGAGTGAGACCCAGTACTTC
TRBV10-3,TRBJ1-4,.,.,CAISEVWLATNEKLFF,TGTGCCATCAGTGAGGTGTGGCTTGCAACTAATGAAAAACTGTTTTTT
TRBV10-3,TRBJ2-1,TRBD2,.,CAIGGSSYNEQFF,TGTGCCATAGGCGGGAGCTCCTACAATGAGCAGTTCTTC
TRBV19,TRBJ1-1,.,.,CASSGRKNTEAFF,TGTGCCAGTAGTGGGAGAAAGAACACTGAAGCTTTCTTT
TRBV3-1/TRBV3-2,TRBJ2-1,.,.,CASSTAGSSYNEQFF,TGTGCCAGCAGCACAGCGGGCAGCTCCTACAATGAGCAGTTCTTC
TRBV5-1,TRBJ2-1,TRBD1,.,CASSFGQGGYNEQFF,TGCGCCAGCAGCTTTGGACAGGGAGGATACAATGAGCAGTTCTTC
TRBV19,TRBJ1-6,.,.,CASLPSSYNSPLHF,TGTGCCAGTCTTCCCAGCTCCTATAATTCACCCCTCCACTTT
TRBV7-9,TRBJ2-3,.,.,CASSLARGAGTDTQYF,TGTGCCAGCAGCTTAGCGCGCGGGGCCGGCACAGATACGCAGTATTTT
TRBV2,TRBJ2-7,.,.,CASTDGEDEQYF,TGTGCCAGCACCGACGGGGAGGACGAGCAGTACTTC
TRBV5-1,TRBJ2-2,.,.,CASSARTVNTGELFF,TGCGCCAGCAGCGCCAGGACAGTTAACACCGGGGAGCTGTTTTTT
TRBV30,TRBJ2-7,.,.,CAWSYPKQTPPWPYEQYF,TGTGCCTGGAGTTATCCAAAGCAGACACCCCCGTGGCCCTACGAGCAGTACTTC
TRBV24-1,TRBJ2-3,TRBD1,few,CATSDLGDRGTDTQYF,TGTGCCACCAGTGATTTAGGGGACAGGGGAACAGATACGCAGTATTTT
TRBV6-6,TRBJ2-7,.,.,CASSRSSQGTEQYF,TGTGCCAGCAGTCGATCGTCACAGGGAACCGAGCAGTACTTC
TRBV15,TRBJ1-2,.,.,CATSGGHPRRGYTF,TGTGCCACCAGCGGGGGACACCCAAGGAGGGGCTACACCTTC
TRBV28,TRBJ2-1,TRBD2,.,CASSQLGGGSSYNEQFF,TGTGCCAGCAGTCAGCTTGGGGGGGGGAGCTCCTACAATGAGCAGTTCTTC
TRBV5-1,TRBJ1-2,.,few,CASSLGGTPSNYGYTF,TGCGCCAGCAGCTTGGGAGGGACTCCTTCTAACTATGGCTACACCTTC
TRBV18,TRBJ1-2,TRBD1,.,CASSPPPGTGSYGYTF,TGTGCCAGCTCACCACCCCCCGGGACAGGGTCCTATGGCTACACCTTC